The sequence of this T cell receptor (beta chain) was determined in a study of T cells in Graves' hyperthyroidism and ophthalmopathy. Overall study findings and caveats: The model identified upcoming ophthalmopathy a median 6.5 months ahead of onset. Most expanded thyroid clonotypes above 0.001 also appeared in blood. Ophthalmopathy could be told apart from stable hyperthyroidism with a 13 V-J model.

Disease lasting under 3 months, a NOSPECS grade of at least 4, and a Clinical Activity Score of at least 3 were features of the ophthalmopathy patients. The source material, RNA transcripts, was used to amplify TCR beta CDR3 regions. When the TCR CDR3 underwent first-round RT-PCR, the HTBI primer set was used. TCRdb independently ran MiXCR on the multiplex PCR reads; one entry per CDR3 protein. The sample carries about 640,000 distinct CDR3 sequences, roughly 15% recorded once. The germline gives CDR1 SGDLS, CDR2 YYNGEE. The junction had 10 bases not matched to a gene; V was cut back by 4 bases and J by 2 bases. This CDR3 is built from 16 residues. This clonotype was detected a few times. Antigen unknown.

The rearrangement links TRBV9 to TRBJ2-3; TRBD2 matches 7 bases. The sequence was collected from a woman aged 50 to 60 with Graves' ophthalmopathy. Material for sequencing was blood. Here the CDR3 DNA reads TGTGCCAGCAGCCCCGGAGCGGGATCCACCACAGATACGCAGTATTTT. It translates to CASSPGAGSTTDTQYF.